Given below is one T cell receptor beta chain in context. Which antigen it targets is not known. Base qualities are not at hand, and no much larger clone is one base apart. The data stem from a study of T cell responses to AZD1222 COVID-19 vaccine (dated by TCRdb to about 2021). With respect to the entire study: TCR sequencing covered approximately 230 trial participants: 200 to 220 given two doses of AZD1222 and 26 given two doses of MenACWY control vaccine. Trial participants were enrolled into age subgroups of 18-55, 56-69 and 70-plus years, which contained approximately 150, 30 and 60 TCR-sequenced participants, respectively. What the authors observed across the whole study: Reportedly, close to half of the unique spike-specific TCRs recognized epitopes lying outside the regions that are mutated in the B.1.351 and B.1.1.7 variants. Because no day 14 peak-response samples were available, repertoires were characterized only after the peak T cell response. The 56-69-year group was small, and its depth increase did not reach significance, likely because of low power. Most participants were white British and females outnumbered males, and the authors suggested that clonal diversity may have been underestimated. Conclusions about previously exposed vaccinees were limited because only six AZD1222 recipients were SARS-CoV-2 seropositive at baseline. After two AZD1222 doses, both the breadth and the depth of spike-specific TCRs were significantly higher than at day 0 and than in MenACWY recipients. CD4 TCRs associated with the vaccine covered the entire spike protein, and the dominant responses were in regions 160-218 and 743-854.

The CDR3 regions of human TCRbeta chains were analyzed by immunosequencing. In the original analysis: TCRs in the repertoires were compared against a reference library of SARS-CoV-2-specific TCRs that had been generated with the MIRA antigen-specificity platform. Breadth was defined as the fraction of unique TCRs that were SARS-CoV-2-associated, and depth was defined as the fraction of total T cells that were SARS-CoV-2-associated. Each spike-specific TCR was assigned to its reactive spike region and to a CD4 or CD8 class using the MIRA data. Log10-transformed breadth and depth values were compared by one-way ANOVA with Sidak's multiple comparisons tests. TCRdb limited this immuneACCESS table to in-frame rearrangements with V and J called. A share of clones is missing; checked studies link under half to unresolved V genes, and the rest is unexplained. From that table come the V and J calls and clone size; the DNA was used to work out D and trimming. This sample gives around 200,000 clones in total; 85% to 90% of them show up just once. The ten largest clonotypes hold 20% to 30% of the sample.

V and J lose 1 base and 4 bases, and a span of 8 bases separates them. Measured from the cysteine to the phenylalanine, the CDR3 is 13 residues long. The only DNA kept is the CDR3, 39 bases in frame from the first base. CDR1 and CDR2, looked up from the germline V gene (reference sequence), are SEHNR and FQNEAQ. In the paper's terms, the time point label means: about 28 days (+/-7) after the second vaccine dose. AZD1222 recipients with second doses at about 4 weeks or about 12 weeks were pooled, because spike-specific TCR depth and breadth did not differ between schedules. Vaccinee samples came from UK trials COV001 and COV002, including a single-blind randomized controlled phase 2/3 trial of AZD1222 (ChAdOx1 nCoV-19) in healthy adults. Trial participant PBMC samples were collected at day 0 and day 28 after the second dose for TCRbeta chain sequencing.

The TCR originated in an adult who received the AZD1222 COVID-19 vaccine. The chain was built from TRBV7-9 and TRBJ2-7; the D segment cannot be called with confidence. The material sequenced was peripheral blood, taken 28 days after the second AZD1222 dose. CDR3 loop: CASSLDSDYEQYF. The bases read TGTGCCAGCAGCTTAGACTCGGATTACGAGCAGTACTTC. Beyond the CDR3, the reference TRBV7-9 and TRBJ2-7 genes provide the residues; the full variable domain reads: DTGVSQNPRHKITKRGQNVTFRCDPISEHNRLYWYRQTLGQGPEFLTYFQNEAQLEKSRLLSDRFSAERPKGSFSTLEIQRTEQGDSAMYLCASSLDSDYEQYFGPGTRLTVT.